This T cell receptor beta chain comes out of a study of shared clonotypes between healthy human individuals. Findings of the study overall: The study found roughly 5% of naive CD4 clonotypes shared across four donors. Larger estimated richness was generally seen in naive subsets than in memory subsets. An anticipated effect of sequencing depth on clonotype sharing among donors was recognized. Non-shared clonotypes were found to have lower generation probabilities than the clonotypes that were shared by all four of the sorted-subset donors.

Here immunoSEQ multiplex PCR was the method, and the copy in TCRdb shows in-frame clones only, minus some. Of around 700,000 clones in the sample, around four fifths were seen once. Germline V gene data show CDR1 as MDHEN and CDR2 as SYDVKM. V was clipped by 5 bases and J by 0 bases; unmatched bases: 4. The CDR3 length is 15 residues. This clone was observed a few times. What it binds is not known. The V gene is TRBV28, the J gene TRBJ1-2; 9 bases align to TRBD1. The sequenced sample consisted of memory CD4+ T cells sorted from blood. Documented subset: CD45RA-negative fraction. The sequence derives from a young woman in good health. This CDR3 reads CASSTRDRANYGYTF. CDR3 DNA sequence: TGTGCCAGCAGTACGCGGGACAGGGCTAACTATGGCTACACCTTC.